This T cell receptor (beta chain) comes out of a study of TIL therapy for anti-PD-1-resistant metastatic lung cancer. Study-wide context: Tumors carried a median roughly 1.5 non-synonymous mutations per megabase.

Study-wide results and caveats: Patients were highly selected, enriched for treatment-naive, never-smoker and oncogene-addicted cases.

This was the immunoSEQ v3 assay. Repertoires were generated with immunoSEQ multiplex PCR, while TCRdb's copy carries only in-frame clones and drops some. Among about 36,000 clones, more than 60% were seen once, and the ten largest hold under 7.5%. Regarding this clone: The target antigen is unknown.

Germline V gene sequence: CDR1 LGHNA, CDR2 YNFKEQ. This CDR3 has 18 amino acids. The V gene end was trimmed by 4 bases and the J gene end by 7 bases; junction bases not matched to a gene: 16. The time point here: pre-treatment sample, taken before nivolumab and TIL therapy. The source was blood, collected at baseline. The chain employs TRBV4-2 and TRBJ2-3; 11 bases are a match to TRBD2. This sequence was found in a person between 30 and 79 years old with non-small cell lung cancer. The CDR3 sequence is CASSRPRSTGTSGNTQYF. In nucleotides, the CDR3 is TGTGCCAGCAGCCGACCCCGATCAACCGGGACTAGCGGAAATACGCAGTATTTT.